This TCR beta chain was observed in a study of shared clonotypes between healthy human individuals. As for the study in general: Two female and a few male donors aged 18 to 49 were enrolled.

V was trimmed by 2 bases and J by 3 bases, leaving 14 bases between them. The CDR3 contains 15 residues. Germline assignment: CDR1 SGHRS and CDR2 YFSETQ. The test was conducted at deep level. TCRdb keeps only in-frame clones here, not all; method: immunoSEQ multiplex PCR. Counted here are roughly 1 million clones, around 74% occurring once; the ten biggest clones make up 1.4% to 1.5%. Healthy HIV-negative adults with no recent acute infections or vaccinations were recruited as donors. The source of this sequence is a man younger than 30 in good health. The chain links TRBV5-1 to TRBJ2-5; TRBD2 might be the D (6 bases). Material for sequencing was memory CD4+ T cells sorted from blood. The sample's subset: CD45RA-negative fraction. CDR3: CASSFAGGEKETQYF. The CDR3 DNA reads as TGCGCCAGCAGCTTCGCTGGAGGGGAGAAAGAGACCCAGTACTTC.